This T cell receptor (beta chain) was profiled in a study of T-cell memory formation after mild COVID-19. Each CDR3 protein gets one entry after TCRdb re-called the 5' RACE reads with MiXCR. The sample lists roughly 300,000 distinct CDR3 sequences, 8% to 10% seen once, with roughly 23% in the top ten. There are 16 residues in the CDR3. Germline V CDR1 and CDR2: SGHRS, YFSETQ. Trimming pared 0 bases from V and 2 bases from J, leaving 14 bases between. This clonotype was seen a few times. Sequencing was done on a sample of PBMCs or a T cell subset sorted from them (not recorded which). The receptor's source is a man younger than 35 who had mild COVID-19 (a few samples of this study predate the infection). Cell type and time point are not known. The rearrangement uses TRBV5-1 and TRBJ1-2, with D perhaps matching TRBD1 (5 bases). The CDR3 sequence: CASSLDAGTGNYGYTF. The CDR3, as DNA: TGCGCCAGCAGCTTGGACGCCGGGACGGGGAACTATGGCTACACCTTC.